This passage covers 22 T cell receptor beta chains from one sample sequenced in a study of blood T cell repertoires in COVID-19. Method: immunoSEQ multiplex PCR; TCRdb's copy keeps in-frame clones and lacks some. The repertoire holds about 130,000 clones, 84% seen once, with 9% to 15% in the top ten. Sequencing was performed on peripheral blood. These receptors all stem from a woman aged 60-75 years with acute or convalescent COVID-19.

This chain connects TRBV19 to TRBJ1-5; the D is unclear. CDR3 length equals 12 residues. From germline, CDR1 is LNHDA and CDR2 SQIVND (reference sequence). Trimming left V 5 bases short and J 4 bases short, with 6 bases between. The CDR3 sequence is CASSDGNQPQHF. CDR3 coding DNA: TGTGCCAGTAGTGACGGGAATCAGCCCCAGCATTTT.

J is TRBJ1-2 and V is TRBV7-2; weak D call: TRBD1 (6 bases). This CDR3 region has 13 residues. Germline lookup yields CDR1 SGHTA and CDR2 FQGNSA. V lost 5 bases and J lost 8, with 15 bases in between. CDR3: CASSLTQGGGYTF. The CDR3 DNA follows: TGTGCCAGCAGCCTTACACAGGGTGGAGGCTACACCTTC.

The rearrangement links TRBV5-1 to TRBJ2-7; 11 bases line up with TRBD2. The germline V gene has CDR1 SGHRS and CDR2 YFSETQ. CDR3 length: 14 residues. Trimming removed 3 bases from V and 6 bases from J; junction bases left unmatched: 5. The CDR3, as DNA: TGCGCCAGCAGCTCGACTAGCGGGGTGCCCGAGCAGTACTTC. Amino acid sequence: CASSSTSGVPEQYF.

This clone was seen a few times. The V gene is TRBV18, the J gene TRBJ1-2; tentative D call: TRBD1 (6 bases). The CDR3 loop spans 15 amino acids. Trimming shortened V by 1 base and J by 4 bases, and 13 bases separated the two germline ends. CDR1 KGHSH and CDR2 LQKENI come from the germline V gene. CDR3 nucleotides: TGTGCCAGCTCACCACTCACAGGGACGGGCTATGGCTACACCTTC. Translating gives CASSPLTGTGYGYTF.

The CDR3 region has the DNA TGTGCCAGCAGCTTAGCCGGGGGGAACACTGAAGCTTTCTTT. This codes for CASSLAGGNTEAFF. The chain employs TRBV7-9 and TRBJ1-1, with a weak D call TRBD1 (5 bases). This CDR3 comprises 14 residues. Germline-derived CDR1 and CDR2 are SEHNR and FQNEAQ (reference sequence). Between the trimmed V and J ends, which lost 0 bases and 1 base, there was a span of 6 bases.

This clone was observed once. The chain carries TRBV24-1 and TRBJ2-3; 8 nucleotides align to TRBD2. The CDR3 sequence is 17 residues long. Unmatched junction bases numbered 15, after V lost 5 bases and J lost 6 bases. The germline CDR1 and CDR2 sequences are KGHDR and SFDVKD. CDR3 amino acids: CATSGGVAGPLRDTQYF. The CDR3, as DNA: TGTGCCACCAGTGGGGGGGTAGCGGGGCCATTAAGGGATACGCAGTATTTT.

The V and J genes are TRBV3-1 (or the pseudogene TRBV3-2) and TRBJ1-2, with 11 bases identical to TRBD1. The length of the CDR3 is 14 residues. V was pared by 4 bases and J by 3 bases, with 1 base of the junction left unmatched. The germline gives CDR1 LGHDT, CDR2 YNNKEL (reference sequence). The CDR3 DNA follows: TGTGCCAGCAGCCCGGGACAGGGGGACTATGGCTACACCTTC. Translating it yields CASSPGQGDYGYTF.

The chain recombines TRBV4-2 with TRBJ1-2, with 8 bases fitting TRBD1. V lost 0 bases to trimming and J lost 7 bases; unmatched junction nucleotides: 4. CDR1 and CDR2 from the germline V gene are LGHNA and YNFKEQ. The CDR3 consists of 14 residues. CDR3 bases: TGTGCCAGCAGCCAAGAGACAGGGGAAGGTGGCTACACCTTC. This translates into CASSQETGEGGYTF.

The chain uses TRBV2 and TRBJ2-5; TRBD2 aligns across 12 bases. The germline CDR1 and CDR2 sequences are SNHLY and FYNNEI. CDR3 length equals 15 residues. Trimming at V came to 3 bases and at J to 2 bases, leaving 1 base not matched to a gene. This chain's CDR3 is CASSDGTSGQETQYF. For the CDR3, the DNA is TGTGCCAGCAGTGACGGGACTAGCGGGCAAGAGACCCAGTACTTC. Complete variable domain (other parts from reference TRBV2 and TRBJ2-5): EPEVTQTPSHQVTQMGQEVILRCVPISNHLYFYWYRQILGQKVEFLVSFYNNEISEKSEIFDDQFSVERPDGSNFTLKIRSTKLEDSAMYFCASSDGTSGQETQYFGPGTRLLVL.

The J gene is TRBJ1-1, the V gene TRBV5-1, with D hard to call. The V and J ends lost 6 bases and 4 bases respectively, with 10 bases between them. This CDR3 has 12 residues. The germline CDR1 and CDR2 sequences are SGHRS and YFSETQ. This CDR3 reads CASTQPGTEAFF. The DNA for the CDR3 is TGCGCCAGCACCCAACCCGGCACTGAAGCTTTCTTT.

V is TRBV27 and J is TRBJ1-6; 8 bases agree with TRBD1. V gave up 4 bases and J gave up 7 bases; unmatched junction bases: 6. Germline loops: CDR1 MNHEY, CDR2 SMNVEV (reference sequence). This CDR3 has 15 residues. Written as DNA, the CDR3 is TGTGCCAGCAGTTATATGCGGACAGGGAATTCACCCCTCCACTTT. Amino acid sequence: CASSYMRTGNSPLHF.

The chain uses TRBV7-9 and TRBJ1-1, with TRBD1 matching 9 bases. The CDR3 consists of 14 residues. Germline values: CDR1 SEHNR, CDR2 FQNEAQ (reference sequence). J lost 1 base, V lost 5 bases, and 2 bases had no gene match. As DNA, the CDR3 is TGTGCCAGCAGCCGACAGGGGGGGAACACTGAAGCTTTCTTT. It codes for CASSRQGGNTEAFF.

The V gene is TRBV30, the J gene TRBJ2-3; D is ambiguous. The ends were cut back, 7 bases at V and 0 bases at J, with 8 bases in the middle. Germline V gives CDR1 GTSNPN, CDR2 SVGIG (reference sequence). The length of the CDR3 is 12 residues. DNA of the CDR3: TGTGCCTCGACACTTAGCACAGATACGCAGTATTTT. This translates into CASTLSTDTQYF.

The CDR3 sequence: CASSQRVPGSPLHF. In nucleotides, the CDR3 is TGTGCCAGCAGCCAACGAGTCCCAGGTTCACCCCTCCACTTT. The chain joins TRBV7-8 to TRBJ1-6; D unclear. This CDR3 has 14 amino acids. Trimming stripped 5 bases from V and 9 bases from J, with 14 bases between. From germline, CDR1 is SGHVS and CDR2 FQNEAQ.

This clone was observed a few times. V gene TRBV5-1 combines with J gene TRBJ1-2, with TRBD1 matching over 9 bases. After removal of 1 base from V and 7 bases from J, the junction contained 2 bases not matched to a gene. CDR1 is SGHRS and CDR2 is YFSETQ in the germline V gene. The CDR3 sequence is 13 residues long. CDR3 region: CASSLRQGGGYTF. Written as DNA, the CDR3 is TGCGCCAGCAGCTTGCGACAGGGGGGTGGCTACACCTTC.

CDR3 sequence: CASGFGTAMNTEAFF. CDR3 nucleotide sequence: TGTGCTAGTGGTTTTGGGACAGCCATGAACACTGAAGCTTTCTTT. The V and J genes are TRBV12-5 and TRBJ1-1; TRBD1 agrees at 7 bases. Germline V gene data show CDR1 as LGHNT and CDR2 as FRNRAP. The CDR3 contains 15 residues. Trimming cost V 3 bases and J 0 bases; bases outside gene matches: 4.

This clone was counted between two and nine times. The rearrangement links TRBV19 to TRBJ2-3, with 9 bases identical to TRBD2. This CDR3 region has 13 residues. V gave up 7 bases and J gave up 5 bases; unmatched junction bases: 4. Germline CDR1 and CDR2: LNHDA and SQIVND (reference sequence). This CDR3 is CASNAGGQDTQYF. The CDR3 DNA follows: TGTGCCAGTAATGCGGGGGGGCAAGATACGCAGTATTTT.

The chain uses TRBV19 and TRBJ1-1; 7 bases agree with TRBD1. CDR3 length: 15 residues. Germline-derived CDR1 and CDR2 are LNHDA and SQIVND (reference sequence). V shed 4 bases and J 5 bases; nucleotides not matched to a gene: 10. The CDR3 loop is CASSTSGTVGTEAFF. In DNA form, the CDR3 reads TGTGCCAGTAGTACCTCCGGGACAGTTGGGACTGAAGCTTTCTTT.

The CDR3 loop is CASSRGTVTEAFF. CDR3 nucleotide sequence: TGTGCCAGCAGCCGCGGGACAGTCACTGAAGCTTTCTTT. The rearrangement links TRBV3-1 (or the pseudogene TRBV3-2) to TRBJ1-1; TRBD1 agrees at 7 bases. The CDR3 spans 13 residues. CDR1 is LGHDT, CDR2 YNNKEL, per germline (reference sequence). J gave up 4 bases and V 4 bases, and 3 bases lay outside the gene matches.

DNA for the CDR3: TGTGCCAGCAGCCAAGCCGGGGGGATGAACACTGAAGCTTTCTTT. It encodes CASSQAGGMNTEAFF. The genes are TRBV3-1 (or the pseudogene TRBV3-2) and TRBJ1-1, with D perhaps TRBD1 (5 bases). Trimming left V 1 base short and J 0 bases short, with 9 bases between. Germline CDR1 and CDR2: LGHDT and YNNKEL (reference sequence). This CDR3 has 15 residues.

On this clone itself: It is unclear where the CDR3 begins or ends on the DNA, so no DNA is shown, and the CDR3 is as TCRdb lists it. This chain's CDR3 is CASSQSFGRGTFF. This rearrangement joins TRBV6-6 to TRBJ1-1; TRBD1, as called in the table, went unchecked against the DNA. CDR1 is MNHNY and CDR2 is SVGAGI in the germline V gene (reference sequence). 13 amino acids form the CDR3, both terminal residues included.

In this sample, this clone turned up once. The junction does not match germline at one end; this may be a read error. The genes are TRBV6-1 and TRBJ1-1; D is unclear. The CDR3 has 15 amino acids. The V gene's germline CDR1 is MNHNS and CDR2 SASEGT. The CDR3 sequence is CAGSEASLVGTEAFF. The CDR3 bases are TGTGCCGGCAGTGAAGCGTCGCTCGTCGGCACTGAAGCTTTCTTT.